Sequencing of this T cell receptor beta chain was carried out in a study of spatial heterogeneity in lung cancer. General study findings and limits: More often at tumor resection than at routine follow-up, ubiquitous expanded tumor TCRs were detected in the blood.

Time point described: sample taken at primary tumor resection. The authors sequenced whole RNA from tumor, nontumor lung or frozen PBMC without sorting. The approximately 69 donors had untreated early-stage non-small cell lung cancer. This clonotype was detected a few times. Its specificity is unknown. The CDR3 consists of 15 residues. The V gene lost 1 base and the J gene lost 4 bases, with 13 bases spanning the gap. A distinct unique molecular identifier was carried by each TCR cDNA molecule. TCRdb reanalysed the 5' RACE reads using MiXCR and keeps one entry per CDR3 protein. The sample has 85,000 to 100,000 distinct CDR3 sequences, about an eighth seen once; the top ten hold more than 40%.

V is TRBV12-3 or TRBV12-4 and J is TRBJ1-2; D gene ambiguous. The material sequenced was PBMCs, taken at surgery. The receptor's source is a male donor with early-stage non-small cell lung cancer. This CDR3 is CASSLGHANIYGYTF. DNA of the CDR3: TGTGCCAGCAGTTTAGGACACGCCAATATCTATGGCTACACCTTC.